The 5 T cell receptor beta chains below all came from one sample that was sequenced in a study of Ad26.COV2.S vaccination and SARS-CoV-2 variants. The assay was immunoSEQ multiplex PCR, and TCRdb's table has in-frame clones only and misses some. In the table there are around 250,000 clones, 87% of which are singletons. Treatment noted: about 20 received Ad26.COV2.S at low or high dose, single or two shots; 5 received placebo; per-sample allocation not given. Samples came from day 63 after the first vaccine or placebo injection. Sequenced material: peripheral blood, taken in a trial of Ad26.COV2.S vaccine versus placebo. The receptors stem from a person between 18 and 65 years old who received the Ad26.COV2.S COVID-19 vaccine or a placebo.

The sample holds one count of this clone. The rearrangement links TRBV5-6 to TRBJ2-1; D not certain. The germline gives CDR1 SGHDT, CDR2 YYEEEE. The CDR3 extends over 11 amino acids. The V end lost 4 bases, the J end lost 10 bases, and 9 bases lay between the germline ends. The CDR3 loop is CASSRVGEQFF. CDR3 sequence (DNA): TGTGCCAGCAGCAGGGTCGGCGAGCAGTTCTTC.

The chain employs TRBV7-2 and TRBJ2-3; D is uncertain. Per germline, CDR1 SGHTA and CDR2 FQGNSA. This CDR3 spans 14 amino acids. Trimming pared 5 bases from V and 1 base from J, leaving 10 bases between. The CDR3 is CASSPGPGTDTQYF. In DNA, the CDR3 is TGTGCCAGCAGCCCGGGTCCCGGCACAGATACGCAGTATTTT.

This chain joins TRBV13 and TRBJ1-1; the D gene is possibly TRBD1 (6 bases). Germline lookup yields CDR1 PRHDT and CDR2 FYEKMQ (reference sequence). V lost 3 bases to trimming and J lost 7 bases, with 12 bases between them. The CDR3 is made up of 13 amino acids. The CDR3 reads CASSFGGVNEAFF. CDR3 in DNA: TGTGCCAGCAGCTTTGGGGGCGTTAATGAAGCTTTCTTT.

The chain is built from TRBV4-2 and TRBJ2-5, with 12 bases that match TRBD2. Germline loops: CDR1 LGHNA, CDR2 YNFKEQ. The CDR3 loop spans 17 amino acids. V dropped 8 bases and J dropped 5; count of bases not matched to a gene: 15. The CDR3 region is CASAQPASGGAGETQYF. Written as DNA, the CDR3 is TGTGCCAGCGCCCAGCCGGCTAGCGGGGGGGCCGGTGAGACCCAGTACTTC.

The rearrangement joins TRBV3-1 (or the pseudogene TRBV3-2) to TRBJ1-5, with unresolved D. The CDR3 covers 16 residues. In germline, CDR1 is LGHDT, CDR2 YNNKEL (reference sequence). V dropped 5 bases and J dropped 6 bases, with 20 bases sitting between them. The CDR3 sequence is CASSESRLSGSQPQHF. CDR3 DNA: TGTGCCAGCAGCGAATCCCGACTTTCCGGGAGTCAGCCCCAGCATTTT.